This T cell receptor beta chain is from a study of blood T cells in healthy people across ages (dated by TCRdb to 2015 to 2017). As for the study more broadly: In model experiments, template switching captured roughly one uniquely barcoded TCR beta cDNA molecule for every two T cells. To avoid experimental bias, donors of different ages were randomly spread across the sequencing lanes. Two additional independent replicas of 1 million unique cDNA reads from the same blood draw were analyzed for two donors (one aged 18 to 30 and one aged 80 or older). Four age groups were formed from the donors: young (average 16 years), middle-aged (less than 40), aged (62) and long-lived (less than 85). The study measured age-related changes in TCR beta repertoire diversity using deep sequencing normalized with unique cDNA molecular identifiers.

Library preparation used 5' RACE. Sequencing relied on an Illumina HiSeq 2500. A second PCR of about 6 to 12 cycles was run with a J-beta primer mix and a sample-barcoded 5' primer. A template-switch 5' adaptor carrying 12 random nucleotides introduced a unique molecular identifier onto each TCR beta cDNA molecule. Each sample yielded at least 3 million CDR3-containing paired-end reads. First-strand cDNA was synthesized from all RNA with the Mint cDNA synthesis kit, primed by a TRBC-specific oligonucleotide. After uracil-DNA glycosylase treatment, a first 18-cycle PCR used universal primers M1SS and BC2_uni_R on all cDNA. Processing in the source paper ran as follows. Each sample was normalized by randomly selecting 1 million high-quality reads, each carrying a distinct molecular identifier. Reads with shared molecular identifiers were discarded instead of being binned into consensus sequences. MiTCR, with a Q25 quality threshold and the strictest error-elimination algorithm, was used for CDR3 identification, clonotype clustering and error correction. Lower-bound total TCR beta diversity was estimated with a nonparametric unseen species model using Euler transformation. TCRdb passed the public sequencing reads through fastp at Q25 and MiXCR, retaining productive beta sequences. Identical CDR3 proteins give one entry, which carries the most common genes and DNA. These V and J calls are TCRdb output, not the study's own analysis. Across this sample there are 800,000 to 900,000 distinct CDR3 sequences, with approximately 59% seen only once. In total, the top ten clones hold about 27% of the sample.

Notes on this clonotype: Its recognized antigen is unknown. It has no much larger one-base neighbor in the sample; base qualities were not kept.

The CDR3 runs 12 residues from the cysteine to the phenylalanine. Just the 36-base CDR3 DNA is kept, in frame starting at base 1. Trimming leaves V shorter by 4 bases and J shorter by 6 bases, with the junction holding 6 bases beyond the gene matches. CDR1 is given as SQVTM and CDR2 as ANQGSEA, both from the germline V gene. Systemically healthy Caucasian individuals from Russia, some 36 in total and aged roughly 6 to 95 years, were included as donors. Each donor gave 8 to 10 milliliters of peripheral blood, drawn into EDTA-treated Vacutainer tubes. PBMCs were isolated by Ficoll-Paque density-gradient centrifugation, with at least 6 million obtained per sample. Total RNA, at least 6 micrograms per sample, was extracted from PBMCs with Trizol reagent. For every donor, flow cytometry on a PBMC aliquot measured the percentage of naive CD45RAhigh/CD27high T cells. Broader findings and caveats from the paper: Estimates of total diversity based on one million sequenced T cells were regarded as lower bounds and as underestimates. Since profiling was done on bulk unsorted PBMCs, naive and antigen-experienced compartments could not be conclusively compared. Because donor CMV infection status was unknown, age-related changes in expanded clonotypes were potentially confounded. Compared with the aged group, more naive CD4+ T cells, fewer expanded clones and increased TCR diversity were shown by the long-lived group, suggesting age selection. Observed TCR beta diversity per million T cells fell roughly linearly with age, and a significant reduction was already apparent by age roughly 40. There was a strong correlation between observed TCR beta diversity and the percentage of naive T cells measured by flow cytometry.

The material sequenced was blood. In this chain, TRBV29-1 is recombined with TRBJ2-7, with 7 middle bases fitting TRBD2. The receptor was derived from a man aged 30 to 45 in good health. The CDR3 protein sequence reads: CSVVGSGAEQYF. The bases are TGCAGCGTTGTGGGGAGCGGGGCCGAGCAGTACTTC.